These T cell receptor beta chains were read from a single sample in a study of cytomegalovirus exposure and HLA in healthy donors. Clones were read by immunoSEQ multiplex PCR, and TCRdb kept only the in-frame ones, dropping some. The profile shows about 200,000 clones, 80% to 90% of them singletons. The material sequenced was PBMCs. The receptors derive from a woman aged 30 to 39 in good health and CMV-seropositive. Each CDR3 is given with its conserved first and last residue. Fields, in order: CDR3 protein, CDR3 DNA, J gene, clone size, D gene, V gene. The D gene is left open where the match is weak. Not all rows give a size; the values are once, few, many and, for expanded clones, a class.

CDR3aa: CASTPRGTGNQPQHF
CDR3nt: TGTGCCAGCACTCCCCGGGGTACCGGCAATCAGCCCCAGCATTTT
j_gene: TRBJ1-5
abundance: NA
d_gene: NA
v_gene: TRBV2

CDR3aa: CASSPRAGVVSNTQYF
CDR3nt: TGTGCCAGCTCACCACGAGCGGGAGTGGTTTCAAATACGCAGTATTTT
j_gene: TRBJ2-3
abundance: NA
d_gene: TRBD2
v_gene: TRBV18

CDR3aa: CASPGQWDGTDTQYF
CDR3nt: TGTGCAAGTCCCGGACAGTGGGACGGCACAGATACGCAGTATTTT
j_gene: TRBJ2-3
abundance: NA
d_gene: NA
v_gene: TRBV12-2

CDR3aa: CASSQPGGKQYF
CDR3nt: TGTGCCAGCAGCCAACCGGGGGGAAAGCAGTACTTC
j_gene: TRBJ2-7
abundance: NA
d_gene: TRBD2
v_gene: TRBV7-8

CDR3aa: CASSADYGYTF
CDR3nt: TGTGCCAGCAGCGCGGACTATGGCTACACCTTC
j_gene: TRBJ1-2
abundance: NA
d_gene: NA
v_gene: TRBV7-9

CDR3aa: CASSLDQSGGGETQYF
CDR3nt: TGCGCCAGCAGCTTGGATCAGTCAGGGGGTGGGGAGACCCAGTACTTC
j_gene: TRBJ2-5
abundance: NA
d_gene: TRBD1
v_gene: TRBV5-1

CDR3aa: CASSQAPLSSGNTIYF
CDR3nt: TGCGCCAGCAGCCAAGCCCCTCTTAGCTCTGGAAACACCATATATTTT
j_gene: TRBJ1-3
abundance: NA
d_gene: NA
v_gene: TRBV4-1

CDR3aa: CASSFRATNEKLFF
CDR3nt: TGTGCCAGCAGCTTCAGGGCAACTAATGAAAAACTGTTTTTT
j_gene: TRBJ1-4
abundance: NA
d_gene: NA
v_gene: TRBV7-9

CDR3aa: CASSSGQGTLYEQYF
CDR3nt: TGTGCCAGCAGCTCTGGACAGGGAACACTCTACGAGCAGTACTTC
j_gene: TRBJ2-7
abundance: NA
d_gene: TRBD1
v_gene: TRBV5-4

CDR3aa: CASSPSSYNEQFF
CDR3nt: TGTGCCAGCTCACCGAGTTCCTACAATGAGCAGTTCTTC
j_gene: TRBJ2-1
abundance: NA
d_gene: NA
v_gene: TRBV18

CDR3aa: CASSSQVQGQPQHF
CDR3nt: TGTGCCAGCAGTTCCCAGGTGCAGGGTCAGCCCCAGCATTTT
j_gene: TRBJ1-5
abundance: few
d_gene: NA
v_gene: TRBV6-1

CDR3aa: CASSEGGGREQYF
CDR3nt: TGTGCCAGCAGTGAAGGGGGGGGTCGCGAGCAGTACTTC
j_gene: TRBJ2-7
abundance: NA
d_gene: TRBD2
v_gene: TRBV25-1

CDR3aa: CASSGDRGIYYFGYTF
CDR3nt: TGTGCCAGCAGTGGGGACAGGGGGATCTACTATTTTGGCTACACCTTC
j_gene: TRBJ1-2
abundance: NA
d_gene: TRBD1
v_gene: TRBV6-1

CDR3aa: CSASQGNYGYTF
CDR3nt: TGCAGCGCCTCACAGGGGAACTATGGCTACACCTTC
j_gene: TRBJ1-2
abundance: NA
d_gene: TRBD1
v_gene: TRBV29-1

CDR3aa: CASSSSGSAASYNEQFF
CDR3nt: TGTGCCAGCAGCTCTAGCGGGAGCGCAGCGTCCTACAATGAGCAGTTCTTC
j_gene: TRBJ2-1
abundance: NA
d_gene: TRBD2
v_gene: TRBV4-2

CDR3aa: CASNLGGAHTGELFF
CDR3nt: TGTGCCAGCAACTTAGGGGGCGCTCACACCGGGGAGCTGTTTTTT
j_gene: TRBJ2-2
abundance: NA
d_gene: TRBD1
v_gene: TRBV4-2

CDR3aa: CASSLPQGQSYGYTF
CDR3nt: TGTGCCAGCAGCTTACCCCAGGGGCAGAGCTATGGCTACACCTTC
j_gene: TRBJ1-2
abundance: NA
d_gene: NA
v_gene: TRBV7-9

CDR3aa: CASSLPTGGFYEQYF
CDR3nt: TGTGCCAGCAGTTTACCAACAGGGGGCTTCTACGAGCAGTACTTC
j_gene: TRBJ2-7
abundance: NA
d_gene: TRBD1
v_gene: TRBV28

CDR3aa: CAREAGAETQYF
CDR3nt: TGTGCCAGGGAAGCGGGAGCAGAGACCCAGTACTTC
j_gene: TRBJ2-5
abundance: once
d_gene: TRBD2
v_gene: TRBV2

CDR3aa: CASSYAYGPNNEQFF
CDR3nt: TGTGCCAGCAGTTACGCCTATGGGCCCAACAATGAGCAGTTCTTC
j_gene: TRBJ2-1
abundance: NA
d_gene: NA
v_gene: TRBV6-5

CDR3aa: CASSWYRAEKLFF
CDR3nt: TGTGCCAGCAGTTGGTATCGCGCTGAAAAACTGTTTTTT
j_gene: TRBJ1-4
abundance: NA
d_gene: NA
v_gene: TRBV7-2

CDR3aa: CSAGHLREQYF
CDR3nt: TGCAGTGCTGGACACCTACGAGAGCAGTACTTC
j_gene: TRBJ2-7
abundance: NA
d_gene: NA
v_gene: TRBV20-1

CDR3aa: CSVDSSGSGTDTQYF
CDR3nt: TGCAGCGTTGATTCAAGCGGGAGTGGCACAGATACGCAGTATTTT
j_gene: TRBJ2-3
abundance: once
d_gene: TRBD2
v_gene: TRBV29-1

CDR3aa: CASSRGQGIGDTQYF
CDR3nt: TGCGCCAGCAGCCGGGGACAGGGGATAGGGGATACGCAGTATTTT
j_gene: TRBJ2-3
abundance: few
d_gene: TRBD1
v_gene: TRBV5-1

CDR3aa: CASTPVNNYGYTF
CDR3nt: TGTGCCAGCACCCCGGTTAATAACTATGGCTACACCTTC
j_gene: TRBJ1-2
abundance: NA
d_gene: NA
v_gene: TRBV28

CDR3aa: CASTPGQTNQPQHF
CDR3nt: TGTGCCAGCACCCCGGGACAGACCAATCAGCCCCAGCATTTT
j_gene: TRBJ1-5
abundance: once
d_gene: TRBD1
v_gene: TRBV6-1

CDR3aa: CATGRGRPGNEQFF
CDR3nt: TGTGCCACCGGCCGCGGGAGGCCCGGGAATGAGCAGTTCTTC
j_gene: TRBJ2-1
abundance: NA
d_gene: TRBD2
v_gene: TRBV15

CDR3aa: CASSFTSGRVADTQYF
CDR3nt: TGCGCCAGCAGCTTTACTAGCGGGAGGGTTGCAGATACGCAGTATTTT
j_gene: TRBJ2-3
abundance: NA
d_gene: TRBD2
v_gene: TRBV5-1

CDR3aa: CASSRTGEETQYF
CDR3nt: TGTGCCAGCAGCCGGACAGGGGAGGAGACCCAGTACTTC
j_gene: TRBJ2-5
abundance: NA
d_gene: TRBD1
v_gene: TRBV7-9

CDR3aa: CASRPGQAYIYEQYF
CDR3nt: TGTGCCAGCAGACCAGGACAGGCATACATCTACGAGCAGTACTTC
j_gene: TRBJ2-7
abundance: NA
d_gene: TRBD1
v_gene: TRBV2

CDR3aa: CASNSPGELQEQYF
CDR3nt: TGTGCCAGCAACTCCCCCGGAGAATTACAAGAGCAGTACTTC
j_gene: TRBJ2-7
abundance: NA
d_gene: NA
v_gene: TRBV28

CDR3aa: CASSPNLDSYGYTF
CDR3nt: TGTGCCAGCAGCCCTAATTTAGACAGCTATGGCTACACCTTC
j_gene: TRBJ1-2
abundance: NA
d_gene: NA
v_gene: TRBV7-9

CDR3aa: CSVAVGSEQFF
CDR3nt: TGCAGCGTTGCAGTTGGTTCAGAGCAGTTCTTC
j_gene: TRBJ2-1
abundance: NA
d_gene: NA
v_gene: TRBV29-1

CDR3aa: CASSRQGGSYEQYF
CDR3nt: TGTGCCAGCAGCCGTCAAGGGGGATCCTACGAGCAGTACTTC
j_gene: TRBJ2-7
abundance: NA
d_gene: NA
v_gene: TRBV6-5

CDR3aa: CASSLTGVNYGYTF
CDR3nt: TGTGCCAGCAGCTTAACAGGGGTAAACTATGGCTACACCTTC
j_gene: TRBJ1-2
abundance: NA
d_gene: TRBD1
v_gene: TRBV7-8

CDR3aa: CASSGWDSSYEQYF
CDR3nt: TGTGCCAGCAGTGGCTGGGACAGCTCCTACGAGCAGTACTTC
j_gene: TRBJ2-7
abundance: NA
d_gene: TRBD1
v_gene: TRBV27

CDR3aa: CASSLAGLATNEQFF
CDR3nt: TGTGCCAGCAGCTTGGCCGGGCTAGCCACCAATGAGCAGTTCTTC
j_gene: TRBJ2-1
abundance: few
d_gene: NA
v_gene: TRBV5-4

CDR3aa: CASTPLGALADNEQFF
CDR3nt: TGTGCCAGCACCCCCCTTGGAGCGTTAGCAGACAATGAGCAGTTCTTC
j_gene: TRBJ2-1
abundance: NA
d_gene: NA
v_gene: TRBV5-6

CDR3aa: CASSLLDKNTEAFF
CDR3nt: TGTGCCAGCAGCTTATTGGACAAGAACACTGAAGCTTTCTTT
j_gene: TRBJ1-1
abundance: NA
d_gene: NA
v_gene: TRBV7-9

CDR3aa: CSERRGVESYTF
CDR3nt: TGCAGCGAACGCAGGGGGGTGGAAAGCTACACCTTC
j_gene: TRBJ1-2
abundance: once
d_gene: TRBD1
v_gene: TRBV29-1

CDR3aa: CASSLPGQSYEQYF
CDR3nt: TGTGCCAGCAGTTTACCCGGACAGTCCTACGAGCAGTACTTC
j_gene: TRBJ2-7
abundance: NA
d_gene: NA
v_gene: TRBV28

CDR3aa: CAISGTLSYEQYF
CDR3nt: TGTGCCATCAGTGGCACTTTATCCTACGAGCAGTACTTC
j_gene: TRBJ2-7
abundance: NA
d_gene: NA
v_gene: TRBV10-3

CDR3aa: CALGQGHNEQFF
CDR3nt: TGTGCGCTTGGCCAGGGCCACAATGAGCAGTTCTTC
j_gene: TRBJ2-1
abundance: NA
d_gene: NA
v_gene: TRBV28

CDR3aa: CASSLHPIGDREQYF
CDR3nt: TGTGCCAGCAGTCTACACCCTATCGGGGATCGCGAGCAGTACTTC
j_gene: TRBJ2-7
abundance: NA
d_gene: NA
v_gene: TRBV27

CDR3aa: CASTGGPPAYYGYTF
CDR3nt: TGTGCCAGCACGGGGGGCCCTCCTGCCTACTATGGCTACACCTTC
j_gene: TRBJ1-2
abundance: NA
d_gene: NA
v_gene: TRBV2